This T cell receptor (beta chain) was captured in a study of T cells in Graves' hyperthyroidism and ophthalmopathy. Background on the study: Peripheral blood collection took place at initial diagnosis, before any treatment.

The CDR3 totals 15 residues. Germline CDR1 SEHNR, CDR2 FQNEAQ (reference sequence). V dropped 5 bases and J dropped 7 bases, with 18 bases sitting between them. From RNA transcripts, TCR beta CDR3 regions were amplified. HTBI primers were employed in a first-round RT-PCR of the TCR CDR3. MiXCR, run by TCRdb on the multiplex PCR reads, gives a single entry per CDR3 protein. The sample holds roughly 700,000 distinct CDR3 sequences, 11% to 15% seen once. There are a few counts of this clonotype. Absence of ophthalmopathy progression within 18 months defined stable Graves' hyperthyroidism. Thyroid ultrasound and orbital computed tomography, with clinical symptoms and serum thyroxine and TRAb, informed diagnoses. Fresh 10 ml peripheral blood yielded PBMCs.

The source material was blood. This sequence was found in a woman under 30 with Graves' hyperthyroidism. V is TRBV7-9 and J is TRBJ2-1, with D uncertain. CDR3 DNA sequence: TGTGCCAGCAGCGCCCTTAGGTCGCTGCGGAATGAGCAGTTCTTC. It translates to CASSALRSLRNEQFF.